These T cell receptor beta chains were read from a single sample in a study of vaccination effects on CD4 cells after COVID-19. The repertoire was sequenced with immunoSEQ multiplex PCR; TCRdb's copy has only in-frame clones and lacks some. The sample records 70,000 to 85,000 clones, approximately 81% being singletons. These TCRs are of unknown antigen specificity. The sample in question was CD4+ T cells from PBMCs cultured with HCoV-229E spike peptides, obtained after COVID-19 vaccination. These TCRs come from a human donor who received a COVID-19 vaccine. The CDR3 runs from the conserved cysteine through the conserved F or W. A D gene is named only where the DNA matches it firmly. Not every row has a clone size; where given, it reads once, few, many or a size class.

v_gene	j_gene	d_gene	abundance	CDR3nt	CDR3aa
TRBV5-1	TRBJ2-3	NA	NA	TGCGCCAGCAGCGACAGGTCCCGCACAGATACGCAGTATTTT	CASSDRSRTDTQYF
TRBV30	TRBJ1-2	NA	NA	TGTGCCTGGAGTGACAGGGTGAACTATGGCTACACCTTC	CAWSDRVNYGYTF
TRBV23-1	TRBJ1-5	TRBD1	NA	TGCGCCAGCAGTCAGAGACAGGGAGTGAGCAATCAGCCCCAGCATTTT	CASSQRQGVSNQPQHF
TRBV5-1	TRBJ1-2	NA	NA	TGCGCCAGCAGCGCAGGGAACTATGGCTACACCTTC	CASSAGNYGYTF
TRBV12-5	TRBJ1-1	TRBD1	NA	TGTGCTAGTGGACGGGACAGAGCGAGGACTGAAGCTTTCTTT	CASGRDRARTEAFF
TRBV5-1	TRBJ1-5	NA	NA	TGCGCCAGCGCCTCGAGGGAGGGTCAGCCCCAGCATTTT	CASASREGQPQHF
TRBV10-1	TRBJ1-1	NA	once	TGCGCCAGCAGTGATTCTGTAGGGAAGGAGACTGAAGCTTTCTTT	CASSDSVGKETEAFF
TRBV12-3/TRBV12-4	TRBJ2-1	TRBD2	NA	TGTGCCAGCAGCCCGCTAGCGGGGGGGGAGCAGTTCTTC	CASSPLAGGEQFF
TRBV6-5	TRBJ1-5	NA	NA	TGTGCCAGCAGTCTGACCCTCCCCACTAATCAGCCCCAGCATTTT	CASSLTLPTNQPQHF
TRBV6-5	TRBJ1-5	TRBD1	NA	TGTGCCAGCAGTTACGGGACAGGCCTCAATCAGCCCCAGCATTTT	CASSYGTGLNQPQHF
TRBV18	TRBJ2-2	NA	NA	TGTGCCAGCTCACCACCAAGCAGGGTGAACACCGGGGAGCTGTTTTTT	CASSPPSRVNTGELFF
TRBV7-2	TRBJ1-5	NA	NA	TGTGCCAGCAGCTTAGGGTGGGCGGACAATCAGCCCCAGCATTTT	CASSLGWADNQPQHF
TRBV5-6	TRBJ1-3	NA	NA	TGTGCCAGCAGCGGGGGGAGGGCCTCTGGAAACACCATATATTTT	CASSGGRASGNTIYF
TRBV7-3	TRBJ2-3	NA	NA	TGTGCCAGCAGCCCAGGGAGTAGCACAGATACGCAGTATTTT	CASSPGSSTDTQYF
TRBV2	TRBJ1-4	NA	NA	TGTGCCAGCAGAAGCATGGAGGCAACTAATGAAAAACTGTTTTTT	CASRSMEATNEKLFF
TRBV3-1/TRBV3-2	TRBJ2-5	TRBD1	NA	TGTGCCAGCAGCCAGATGACAGGGATCGAAGAGACCCAGTACTTC	CASSQMTGIEETQYF
TRBV30	TRBJ1-2	NA	few	TGTGCCTGGAGCCTAGCTCCGGGAGGGAAACTCTATGGCTACACCTTC	CAWSLAPGGKLYGYTF
TRBV12-3/TRBV12-4	TRBJ1-2	TRBD1	NA	TGTGCCAGCAGTGCCGACAGGGGGCAAGGCTACACCTTC	CASSADRGQGYTF
TRBV19	TRBJ1-4	NA	NA	TGTGCCAGTAGTATGGGACTCATACGAGGGGAAAAACTGTTTTTT	CASSMGLIRGEKLFF
TRBV5-5	TRBJ2-5	NA	once	TGTGCCAGCAGCTTGTTCGGCGGTACCCAAGAGACCCAGTACTTC	CASSLFGGTQETQYF
TRBV6-5	TRBJ1-1	NA	NA	TGTGCCAGCAGTTACGAACGATCGATGAACACTGAAGCTTTCTTT	CASSYERSMNTEAFF
TRBV7-9	TRBJ1-2	NA	NA	TGTGCCAGCAGCTTAGAGTCGGGGGACCGAGGCTACACCTTC	CASSLESGDRGYTF
TRBV7-8	TRBJ2-5	NA	NA	TGTGCCAGCTCCAGGGGCCGTGAAGAGACCCAGTACTTC	CASSRGREETQYF
TRBV6-5	TRBJ2-5	NA	NA	TGTGCCAGTAGGGTGACATCGGTAGGAGAGACCCAGTACTTC	CASRVTSVGETQYF
TRBV7-9	TRBJ1-2	TRBD1	NA	TGTGCCAGCAGCTTAACCGGGCAGGGGGCGGAAGGCTACACCTTC	CASSLTGQGAEGYTF
TRBV4-1	TRBJ2-3	TRBD1	NA	TGCGCCAGCAGCCCGACCGCCTACGGGACAGGGAACACAGATACGCAGTATTTT	CASSPTAYGTGNTDTQYF
TRBV7-2	TRBJ2-1	NA	NA	TGTGCCAGCAGCACCGAAGGGTGGGCTAATGAGCAGTTCTTC	CASSTEGWANEQFF
TRBV10-3	TRBJ2-1	NA	NA	TGTGCCATCATGCAGGACCCGTACAATGAGCAGTTCTTC	CAIMQDPYNEQFF
TRBV27	TRBJ2-5	TRBD1	NA	TGTGCCAGCGGGGTAGGCGCCGGGACAGGGGAAGAGACCCAGTACTTC	CASGVGAGTGEETQYF
TRBV21-1	TRBJ1-1	NA	NA	TGTGCCAGCAGCAAAAGCGGGCGGATTAACACTGAAGCTTTCTTT	CASSKSGRINTEAFF
TRBV12-3/TRBV12-4	TRBJ1-2	TRBD1	NA	TGTGCCAGCAGTGCGACAGGGGACTATGGCTACACCTTC	CASSATGDYGYTF
TRBV5-4	TRBJ1-6	TRBD1	NA	TGTGCCAGCAGCCTTCAGACAGGGCCCTATAATTCACCCCTCCACTTT	CASSLQTGPYNSPLHF
TRBV7-2	TRBJ2-5	TRBD1	NA	TGTGCCAGCAGCCCTAGGACAGGCGTGGAGACCCAGTACTTC	CASSPRTGVETQYF
TRBV7-9	TRBJ1-1	NA	NA	TGTGCCAGCAGCTTATCCCAGGGTGGCACTGAAGCTTTCTTT	CASSLSQGGTEAFF
TRBV7-2	TRBJ2-3	TRBD2	NA	TGTGCCAGCAGCATTACTAGCGTAGATACGCAGTATTTT	CASSITSVDTQYF
TRBV30	TRBJ1-5	NA	NA	TGTGCCTGGAGTGTTAGCAACTACAATCAGCCCCAGCATTTT	CAWSVSNYNQPQHF
TRBV3-1/TRBV3-2	TRBJ1-2	TRBD1	NA	TGTGCCAGCAGAGATACCGGGACAGGGGACTATGGCTACACCTTC	CASRDTGTGDYGYTF
TRBV5-1	TRBJ2-3	NA	NA	TGCGCCAGCAGCTTGGACCCGAAGGGGACAGATACGCAGTATTTT	CASSLDPKGTDTQYF
TRBV7-2	TRBJ1-2	TRBD1	NA	TGTGCCAGCAGCTTAGTTGGACAGGGGAACTATGGCTACACCTTC	CASSLVGQGNYGYTF